Shown below are 12 T cell receptor beta chains from a single sample sequenced in a study of blood T cell repertoires in COVID-19. TCRdb keeps only in-frame clones here, not all; method: immunoSEQ multiplex PCR. This table has 430,000 or so clones, roughly 88% appearing once. The sequencing sample was made of PBMCs or T cells enriched from blood (not recorded which). The receptors here all came from a woman aged 40 to 50 who had recovered from COVID-19.

The V call is TRBV7-9, the J call TRBJ1-1, with D perhaps TRBD1 (5 bases). CDR1 SEHNR and CDR2 FQNEAQ come from the germline V gene (reference sequence). CDR3 length: 15 amino acids. V was trimmed by 1 base and J by 1 base, leaving 10 bases between them. The CDR3 nucleotides read TGTGCCAGCAGCTTAGAGGCCAGGGCGAACACTGAAGCTTTCTTT. It is translated as CASSLEARANTEAFF.

The rearrangement links TRBV3-1 (or the pseudogene TRBV3-2) to TRBJ1-2; D gene uncertain. The V gene lost 4 bases and the J gene lost 10 bases, with 7 bases spanning the gap. The length of the CDR3 is 10 residues. Germline loops: CDR1 LGHDT, CDR2 YNNKEL (reference sequence). DNA for the CDR3: TGTGCCAGCAGCCCCCGAGACTACACCTTC. Residues: CASSPRDYTF.

The rearrangement joins TRBV11-3 to TRBJ2-7; 10 bases map to TRBD1. CDR1 and CDR2 (germline): SGHNT, YENEEA. The V segment lost 5 bases and the J segment 2 bases; nucleotides outside the gene matches: 6. The CDR3 is 15 amino acids. CDR3 DNA: TGTGCCAGCAGCGCAACCGGGACAGGGGCCTACGAGCAGTACTTC. This sequence encodes CASSATGTGAYEQYF.

This sequence joins TRBV5-6 and TRBJ2-4, with TRBD2 matching over 9 bases. The CDR3 extends over 17 amino acids. The ends lost 0 bases at V and 3 bases at J; junction bases unmatched: 7. Germline V gene sequence: CDR1 SGHDT, CDR2 YYEEEE. CDR3 amino acids: CASSLANSGGDKNIQYF. In DNA, the CDR3 is TGTGCCAGCAGCTTGGCCAATAGCGGGGGCGACAAAAACATTCAGTACTTC.

J is TRBJ1-2 and V is TRBV7-2, with D uncertain. The germline V gene has CDR1 SGHTA and CDR2 FQGNSA. V gave up 2 bases and J gave up 4 bases, with 8 bases separating them. This CDR3 spans 13 amino acids. The CDR3 bases are TGTGCCAGCAGCTTAACCCGGGGCTATGGCTACACCTTC. Translated: CASSLTRGYGYTF.

This chain links TRBV5-1 with TRBJ1-1, with TRBD1 matching over 7 bases. The CDR3 is 14 amino acids. V was clipped by 4 bases and J by 3 bases; unmatched bases: 6. Germline CDR1 SGHRS, CDR2 YFSETQ. CDR3 loop: CASSVTGRDTEAFF. The CDR3 coding sequence is TGCGCCAGCAGCGTGACAGGGCGGGACACTGAAGCTTTCTTT.

This chain uses TRBV7-2 with TRBJ2-7; D perhaps matches TRBD2 (5 bases). This CDR3 is built from 16 residues. Deletions cut 1 base from V and 1 base from J, with 14 bases between. Per germline, CDR1 SGHTA and CDR2 FQGNSA. CDR3 region: CASSLVGRVGSYEQYF. CDR3 sequence (DNA): TGTGCCAGCAGCTTAGTTGGGCGGGTAGGGTCCTACGAGCAGTACTTC.

The rearrangement uses TRBV5-1 and TRBJ1-1; possibly TRBD1 for D (6 bases). The CDR3 extends over 16 amino acids. Germline V gene sequence: CDR1 SGHRS, CDR2 YFSETQ. Trimming removed 0 bases from V and 1 base from J, with 13 bases in between. As DNA, the CDR3 is TGCGCCAGCAGCTTGGTAAGCGGACAGTGGAACACTGAAGCTTTCTTT. Translating it yields CASSLVSGQWNTEAFF.

The genes are TRBV10-3 and TRBJ1-2; no clear D. CDR1 and CDR2 (germline): ENHRY, SYGVKD. The V gene lost 1 base and the J gene lost 7 bases, with 19 bases spanning the gap. CDR3 size: 16 residues. CDR3 sequence: CAISEFGWQVIFGYTF. The CDR3, as DNA: TGTGCCATCAGTGAGTTTGGTTGGCAGGTGATTTTTGGCTACACCTTC.

V and J are TRBV20-1 and TRBJ2-5; D is possibly TRBD2 (6 bases). Germline assignment: CDR1 DFQATT and CDR2 SNEGSKA (reference sequence). CDR3 length: 16 amino acids. Trimming shortened V by 3 bases and J by 4 bases, and 21 bases separated the two germline ends. The CDR3, as DNA: TGCAGTGCTAGTAGTTTAGCGGAGGAGAGGGGAGAGACCCAGTACTTC. This translates into CSASSLAEERGETQYF.

The chain is built from TRBV5-1 and TRBJ1-3; possible D gene TRBD1, 6 bases. V dropped 3 bases and J dropped 2 bases, with 12 bases sitting between them. This CDR3 contains 15 residues. CDR1 is SGHRS, CDR2 YFSETQ, per germline. This chain's CDR3 is CASSSGELTGNTIYF. In DNA form, the CDR3 reads TGCGCCAGCAGCTCAGGGGAACTAACTGGAAACACCATATATTTT. The complete variable domain, with remaining parts taken from reference TRBV5-1 and TRBJ1-3, reads KAGVTQTPRYLIKTRGQQVTLSCSPISGHRSVSWYQQTPGQGLQFLFEYFSETQRNKGNFPGRFSGRQFSNSRSEMNVSTLELGDSALYLCASSSGELTGNTIYFGEGSWLTVV.

As DNA, the CDR3 is TGTGCCAGCAGCCAAGCTATCCCAACCGGGACAGGGTTCTACGAGCAGTACTTC. Translated: CASSQAIPTGTGFYEQYF. This chain links TRBV3-1 (or the pseudogene TRBV3-2) with TRBJ2-7; 9 bases line up with TRBD1. The length of the CDR3 is 18 residues. Trimming removed 1 base from V and 3 bases from J; junction bases left unmatched: 13. Germline-derived CDR1 and CDR2 are LGHDT and YNNKEL (reference sequence).